The source of this T cell receptor beta chain is a study of blood T cell repertoires in COVID-19. The V gene's germline CDR1 is SEHNR and CDR2 FQNEAQ (reference sequence). CDR3 length: 14 residues. The V gene end was trimmed by 5 bases and the J gene end by 7 bases; junction bases not matched to a gene: 7. Profiling relied on immunoSEQ multiplex PCR, and the TCRdb table lists in-frame clones only, not all of them. In the table there are 100,000 to 150,000 clones, less than 90% of which are singletons. The source material was PBMCs or T cells enriched from blood (not recorded which). This sequence joins TRBV7-9 and TRBJ1-1; 10 bases match TRBD1. The receptor's source is a woman in her fifties or sixties who had recovered from COVID-19. The CDR3 region has the DNA TGTGCCAGCAGCATTGACAGGGGGCAAGGTGAAGCTTTCTTT. Encoded protein: CASSIDRGQGEAFF.